This T cell receptor beta chain is drawn from a study of long-term antiretroviral therapy in people with HIV. About the research overall: A decade or so separates the oldest specimens from the later 2015 immediate-ART recommendation. Whole-study findings and limits: HIV repertoire CDR3 lengths ranged less widely than those of controls.

There were no participants with HIV treated outside the United States. The run of the v3.0 immunoSEQ assay was at survey level. Profiled with immunoSEQ multiplex PCR; TCRdb holds only in-frame clones, not every one. The sample holds about 30,000 clones, about nine tenths seen once. Turning to this clone: What it binds is not known.

CDR3 length: 13 residues. Germline trimming cut 7 bases from V and 3 bases from J; bases unmatched to any gene: 6. CDR1 is SQVTM and CDR2 is ANQGSEA in the germline V gene. This TCR was sampled from a middle-aged man with HIV. This sequence joins TRBV29-1 and TRBJ1-2; 9 bases are shared with TRBD1. The sample in question was unsorted PBMCs, obtained roughly 5 years before starting antiretroviral therapy. The CDR3, as DNA: TGCAGCGCACAGGGGGCAGTAGACTATGGCTACACCTTC. It is translated as CSAQGAVDYGYTF.